Sequencing of this TCR beta chain was carried out in a study of siplizumab effects on memory and regulatory T cells. Study results and caveats: Proof of suppressive function in proliferating Tregs from siplizumab cultures was not established. Treatment with siplizumab left mappable alloreactive CD4+ clones averaging approximately 69% Treg-derived, compared with 26.9% in controls.

V dropped 6 bases and J dropped 4 bases, with 16 bases sitting between them. The CDR3 consists of 14 residues. Germline loops: CDR1 SGHKS, CDR2 YYEKEE (reference sequence). The assay covered some 100,000 TCR templates per sample. Repertoires were generated with immunoSEQ multiplex PCR, while TCRdb's copy carries only in-frame clones and drops some. The data show tens of thousands of clones, with around 96% seen just once and about 0.095% held by the top ten. This clone came up once. What it binds is unknown. The chain employs TRBV5-5 and TRBJ1-1; D unclear. The sequenced sample consisted of naive CD8+ T cells sorted from blood. This receptor was obtained from a human donor in good health. This CDR3 is CASTGVFAGTEAFF. In DNA, the CDR3 is TGTGCCAGCACAGGAGTTTTTGCGGGCACTGAAGCTTTCTTT.